This T cell receptor (beta chain) was recorded in a study of vaccination and CD4 T cells after COVID-19 (dated by TCRdb to 2021 to 2024). About the study as a whole: SARS-CoV-2 positivity had been established in the convalescent patients by nasal swab PCR, and mild disease was recorded in about 9 of these patients and severe disease in one. In the convalescent cohort there were six males and four females, among whom were two Hispanic individuals, seven Caucasians, two Asians and one multiracial person. Participants got two doses of the Pfizer-BioNTech BNT162b2 vaccine (n=8) or two doses of the Moderna mRNA-1273 vaccine (n=2). Post-COVID blood samples from convalescent patients were collected a median of 101 days after diagnosis, with a range of 35 to 161 days. Post-vaccine blood samples were collected a median of around 10 weeks after the second vaccine dose, ranging from roughly 13 to 241 days. Overlapping spike peptide pools from SARS-CoV-2 and from the common cold coronaviruses HCoV-NL63, HCoV-OC43 and HCoV-229E were used as culture stimuli. Control cultures received a CEFX viral epitope pool as the positive control, an HIV-1 Nef peptide pool as the negative control, or no peptide. In approximately ten COVID-19 convalescent patients and a few infection-naive healthy vaccine recipients, the spike-specific CD4+ TCR repertoire before mRNA vaccination was compared with the repertoire after mRNA vaccination.

The CDR3 contains 13 residues, cysteine and phenylalanine counted. Only CDR3 DNA is held: 39 bases, read in frame from base 1. The junction carries 12 bases between V and J, which are trimmed by 3 bases and 7 bases respectively. On the study overall, not on this receptor specifically: The median count of SARS-CoV-2-reactive clonotypes went up from 20 to 25 after infection to 30 to 40 after vaccination, although the change was not significant. In convalescent patients, a median around 90% of post-vaccine SARS-CoV-2-reactive clones were detected only after vaccination, suggesting vaccine-specific priming. Relatively few convalescent patients were included in the study, and early timepoints after natural infection were not analyzed. Of the vaccine-specific clones found in convalescent patients, nearly all (304 of 307) were mono-reactive for SARS-CoV-2 spike instead of being cross-reactive with common cold coronaviruses.

In regard to this clonotype: Its antigen remains unidentified. Nothing much larger sits one base from this clone, and base qualities are not available.

The library was built by means of PCR. TCR sequencing of DNA from cultured CD4+ T cells used the Oncomine TCR Beta short-read assay at the Johns Hopkins FTIC core. Genomic DNA was extracted from the cultured CD4+ T cells with the QIAamp micro DNA kit. Oncomine TCR Beta libraries made from cultured CD4+ T cells were pooled using unique dual indexes and sequenced on an Illumina iSeq 100. In the original analysis: Non-productive sequences were removed, and CDR3s not starting with C, not ending with F or W, or shorter than 7 amino acids were discarded. The MANAFEST web application identified antigen-specific clonotypes by comparing peptide-stimulated wells against reference wells and other culture wells. To be called positive, a clone needed an FDR below 0.05, an odds ratio above 5, and a productive frequency above 0.1% in at least two of three replicate wells. A clonotype was classed as cross-reactive if the clonotype showed significant expansion both in SARS-CoV-2 spike wells and in at least one common cold coronavirus spike condition. Using R version 3.6.1, CDR3 homology was evaluated through Levenshtein distances (stringdist) along with unrooted phylogenetic trees (ape). TCRdb trimmed public reads at Q25 via fastp, called clones via MiXCR and kept in-frame beta chains. Records with the same CDR3 protein are collapsed into one entry carrying the most frequent genes and DNA. These V and J calls are TCRdb output, not the study's own analysis. This sample gives fewer than 25,000 distinct CDR3 sequences in total; more than 40% of them show up just once. The ten largest account for 4% of the sample.

The intended sense of this specimen's treatment or condition label: roughly 11-day PBMC culture with coronavirus spike peptide pools or control peptides (ViraFEST assay). The ViraFEST assay, used in the study, expanded antigen-specific T cells with peptide pools and then identified the expanded clonotypes through TCR sequencing. Positive SARS-CoV-2 PCR tests in the convalescent patients dated from March to December 2020, before Alpha, Beta and Delta variants emerged in the United States. Each well held 1.5 million to 2.5 million PBMCs cultured with roughly 10 ug/ml peptide pools in IMDM containing around 5% human AB serum and roughly 9.3 IU/ml IL-2. On days 3 and 7, half of the culture medium was replaced with fresh IL-2-containing medium. CD4+ T cells were isolated after around 11 days of culture through negative selection using the EasySep CD4+ T cell isolation kit. PBMCs were separated from whole blood using Ficoll-Paque Plus gradient centrifugation and then either used fresh or cryopreserved at -140C. In general, triplicate wells were set up for every culture condition.

The sequence is built from TRBV12-3 or TRBV12-4 and TRBJ1-1; the D gene is unclear. Sequences were obtained from CD4+ T cells from blood, cultured in vitro. This clonotype was sampled from a human donor who had recovered from COVID-19. The CDR3 loop reads CASSFVPTGEAFF. The sequenced DNA: TGTGCCAGCAGTTTTGTCCCCACCGGTGAAGCTTTCTTT.